The 6 T cell receptor beta chains below come from one sample, sequenced in a study of T cell changes during pregnancy in multiple sclerosis. Assay used: immunoSEQ multiplex PCR; TCRdb lists only in-frame clones, some missing. The sample carries tens of thousands of clones, 93% recorded once. The material sequenced was CD8+ T cells from peripheral blood mononuclear cells, taken after pregnancy. All receptors derive from a female donor with multiple sclerosis, enrolled in a pregnancy study.

V gene TRBV11-2 combines with J gene TRBJ1-2; 7 positions agree with TRBD1. This CDR3 comprises 14 residues. Germline V lookup: CDR1 SGHAT, CDR2 FQNNGV. The V segment lost 5 bases and the J segment 4 bases; nucleotides outside the gene matches: 7. DNA for the CDR3: TGTGCCAGCAGCCACGCGGGACAGTCCTATGGCTACACCTTC. Its protein is CASSHAGQSYGYTF.

This clone was recorded once. V and J are TRBV4-1 and TRBJ2-3, with D hard to call. The CDR3 spans 14 residues. V lost 1 base to trimming and J lost 4 bases, with 9 bases between them. Germline CDR1 is MGHRA and CDR2 is YSYEKL. The DNA of the CDR3 is TGCGCCAGCAGCCAAGGCGGCTTCCCAGATACGCAGTATTTT. This encodes CASSQGGFPDTQYF.

The chain is built from TRBV19 and TRBJ1-1; tentative D call: TRBD1 (5 bases). CDR3 length: 12 amino acids. V shed 6 bases and J shed 8 bases, with 13 bases lying between them. The V gene's germline CDR1 is LNHDA and CDR2 SQIVND (reference sequence). The CDR3: CASRAGAGEAFF. CDR3 sequence (DNA): TGTGCCAGTAGAGCCGGGGCGGGAGAAGCTTTCTTT.

This chain connects TRBV7-9 to TRBJ2-1, with D possibly being TRBD2 (7 bases). The CDR3 spans 16 residues. Looked up from germline, CDR1 is SEHNR and CDR2 is FQNEAQ (reference sequence). V lost 1 base and J lost 4, with 14 bases in between. The CDR3 is CASSLVTGGYYNEQFF. The CDR3 nucleotides are TGTGCCAGCAGCTTAGTGACGGGGGGCTATTACAATGAGCAGTTCTTC.

V is TRBV9 and J is TRBJ2-1; the match to TRBD2 covers 10 bases. Germline CDR1 SGDLS, CDR2 YYNGEE. The CDR3 length is 18 residues. V dropped 0 bases and J dropped 6; count of bases not matched to a gene: 12. CDR3 DNA: TGTGCCAGCAGCGTAGCTCCCCTAGCGGGGGCGGGATTCAATGAGCAGTTCTTC. Encoded protein: CASSVAPLAGAGFNEQFF.

This clone has a handful of counts. The chain carries TRBV30 and TRBJ2-1, with 10 nucleotides matching TRBD2. Germline CDR1 is GTSNPN and CDR2 is SVGIG (reference sequence). CDR3 length: 16 residues. Trimming removed 0 bases from V and 0 bases from J; junction bases left unmatched: 2. The chain's CDR3 is CAWSVVAGGSYNEQFF. DNA of the CDR3: TGTGCCTGGAGTGTAGTAGCGGGGGGCTCCTACAATGAGCAGTTCTTC.